The present entry profiles one T cell receptor (beta chain) with its context. This clonotype was recorded a few times. This clone's antigen is unknown. Per-base quality was not reported, and no clone a single base away is much larger than it. Unmatched junction bases come to 3, with V trimmed by 6 bases and J by 0 bases. Taken from cysteine to phenylalanine, the CDR3 has 13 residues. Just the 39-base CDR3 DNA is kept, in frame starting at base 1. In the germline V gene, CDR1 corresponds to SQVTM and CDR2 to ANQGSEA. The data belong to a study of identical twins (dated by TCRdb to 2016 to 2018). Regarding the study in general: To test whether fetal clonotypes persist, this study deep-sequenced TCR alpha and beta repertoires from monozygotic twins, from unrelated adults of various ages, and from cord blood. To rule out contamination, the twin experiments were replicated at different times with different library preparation protocols. Here is what the overall study found, with its caveats: Conclusions relied on cross-sectional statistical analysis, since the same donors could not be followed over many years. Invariant T cells such as MAIT and iNKT could partly confound zero-insertion analyses, although diverse VJ usage argued against such confounding for most clonotypes. The excess sharing between twins in beta out-of-frame sequences was weaker because fewer shared sequences reduced the signal-to-noise ratio. Fewer insertions were carried by abundant cord blood beta clonotypes; a weaker similar trend was observed in young adult naive repertoires, while no such trend was observed in memory repertoires. Compared with coincidental sharing between unrelated individuals, out-of-frame TCR alpha sequences shared between twins showed an excess of sequences with low generation probability. In monozygotic twins, out-of-frame TCR alpha sharing was systematically underestimated by recombination models, although the models agreed with sharing between unrelated individuals.

Every donor in the study was a healthy Caucasian. Three pairs of female monozygotic twins, all aged 18 to 29 years, were included in the twin cohort. Peripheral blood mononuclear cells were used as the source from which RNA for TCR libraries was isolated. The method was 5' RACE. TCRdb records Illumina HiSeq 2000 as the sequencer. Template switching introduced a universal primer binding site; the final cDNA contained a unique molecular identifier, enabling accurate counting of TCR cDNA molecules. Specific primers in the conserved constant-segment region were used to synthesize first-strand cDNA for the TCR alpha and beta chains. To control for contamination, every cDNA library was double barcoded, receiving both a SMART-Mk sample barcode and Illumina barcodes. TruSeq adapter sequences and Illumina sample barcodes were added in two successive PCR steps. The TCR alpha and beta cDNA libraries were sequenced on the Illumina HiSeq platform using custom primers. Concerning the study's data processing: MiGEC processed the raw reads to extract unique molecular identifiers, while MiXCR was used to determine the CDR3 positions. For each individual, recombination models were inferred using an EM algorithm with the repgenHMM and IGoR tools. The analysis of shared clonotypes was done with the tcR package in R, with sharing normalized by the product of cloneset sizes. To study raw recombination free of thymic and clonal selection effects, out-of-frame nonproductive sequences were analyzed. TCRdb reprocessed the public reads (quality trimming at Q25 with fastp, clone calling with MiXCR) and kept in-frame beta chains. Entries are consolidated by CDR3 protein sequence, retaining the most common genes and DNA. The V and J calls were determined by TCRdb, not by the authors. This sample holds about 920,000 distinct CDR3 sequences; around an eighth were observed only once. Around 1.5% of the sample rests with the top ten.

These same data were also listed under a study on yellow fever vaccine responses in identical twins. As the second paper documents: The T cell response to vaccination in identical twins was reported by the authors to appear partly convergent and partly personalized. In the study, vaccine-responding T cell clones were precisely tracked in identical twins.

The TCR sequence derives from a woman under 30 in good health. Sequencing was performed on PBMCs. The V and J segments used are TRBV29-1 and TRBJ2-7; TRBD1 agrees with 9 junctional bases. This receptor has the CDR3 CSVLTGGSYEQYF. The DNA sequence is as follows: TGCAGCGTACTGACAGGGGGCTCCTACGAGCAGTACTTC.